Below are 10 T cell receptor beta chains sequenced from a single sample in a study of T cells in women clearing cervical HPV infection. TCRdb keeps only in-frame clones here, not all; method: immunoSEQ multiplex PCR. This table lists tens of thousands of clones. The sample consisted of blood buffy coat. The receptors were gathered from a woman between 18 and 70 years old with a cervical HPV16 infection that either progressed to CIN3+ or cleared (not recorded which).

About this clone: The CDR3 end is not reached by the read, which stops 3 residues before it; the germline J gene fills it in. This chain uses TRBV5-1 with TRBJ2-1, with 9 bases identical to TRBD1. CDR3 length: 17 residues. Per germline, CDR1 SGHRS and CDR2 YFSETQ. V gave up 0 bases and J gave up 4 bases; unmatched junction bases: 8. The CDR3 sequence is CASSLGWIGTGYNEQFF. The sequenced part of the CDR3 DNA is TGCGCCAGCAGCTTGGGATGGATAGGGACAGGGTACAATGAG.

A note on this clone: The missing CDR3 end, 3 residues past where the read stops, is filled in from the germline J gene. The chain combines TRBV7-9 with TRBJ1-3; no firm D call. With 1 base removed from V and 7 bases from J, the gap between germline ends came to 5 bases. Germline loops: CDR1 SEHNR, CDR2 FQNEAQ (reference sequence). The CDR3 consists of 12 residues. The chain's CDR3 is CASSLGANTIYF. The CDR3 DNA, read in part, is TGTGCCAGCAGCTTAGGCGCTAACACC.

Points on this clone: The read finishes 3 residues shy of the CDR3 end, and the germline J gene is used to complete it. The rearrangement uses TRBV9 and TRBJ1-5; TRBD1 agrees at 7 bases. Germline CDR1 and CDR2: SGDLS and YYNGEE. The CDR3 spans 15 residues. Trimming took 0 bases from V and 3 from J; bases not matched to a gene: 3. The DNA read from the CDR3 is TGTGCCAGCAGCGTAGATGGGACAGCCAATCAGCCC. Its translation is CASSVDGTANQP. The whole CDR3 reads CASSVDGTANQPQHF.

With respect to this clone: The CDR3 extends 3 residues past the end of the read, so its final part is completed from the germline J gene. V gene TRBV7-9 combines with J gene TRBJ2-1, with TRBD1 identical over 7 bases. Germline V lookup: CDR1 SEHNR, CDR2 FQNEAQ (reference sequence). V gave up 5 bases and J gave up 4 bases; unmatched junction bases: 8. The CDR3 runs 15 residues. CDR3 in amino acids: CASSLTGVGYNEQFF. The CDR3 DNA, read in part, is TGTGCCAGCAGCCTCACAGGGGTCGGTTACAATGAG. Full variable domain (missing parts from reference TRBV7-9 and TRBJ2-1): DTGVSQNPRHKITKRGQNVTFRCDPISEHNRLYWYRQTLGQGPEFLTYFQNEAQLEKSRLLSDRFSAERPKGSFSTLEIQRTEQGDSAMYLCASSLTGVGYNEQFFGPGTRLTVL.

Worth noting for this clone: The read ends 3 residues shy of where the CDR3 ends; the end is completed using the germline J gene. This same CDR3 is encoded by further DNA sequences in the sample. The gene calls are TRBV7-3 and TRBJ2-3, with D unresolved. V was shortened by 1 base and J by 0 bases, with 8 bases between the two germline ends. Per germline, CDR1 SGHTA and CDR2 FQGTGA. The CDR3 runs 15 residues. The sequenced part of the CDR3 DNA is TGTGCCAGCAGCTTAATTGGCGGAAGCACAGATACG. Residues: CASSLIGGSTDT. The CDR3 in its entirety is CASSLIGGSTDTQYF. Using reference TRBV7-3 and TRBJ2-3 for the parts outside the CDR3, the full variable domain is GAGVSQTPSNKVTEKGKYVELRCDPISGHTALYWYRQSLGQGPEFLIYFQGTGAADDSGLPNDRFFAVRPEGSVSTLKIQRTERGDSAVYLCASSLIGGSTDTQYFGPGTRLTVL.

As for this clone: The CDR3 is cut off 3 residues early in the read; its end comes from the germline J gene. The chain uses TRBV14 and TRBJ2-1; 7 bases fit TRBD2. V dropped 4 bases and J dropped 9; count of bases not matched to a gene: 6. This CDR3 is 13 amino acids long. Germline loops: CDR1 SGHDN, CDR2 FVKESK. CDR3 bases read: TGTGCCAGCAGCCGACTAGCAATCGGTGAG. This translates into CASSRLAIGE. The complete CDR3 protein is CASSRLAIGEQFF.

Notes on this clone: The CDR3 extends 3 residues past the end of the read, so its final part is completed from the germline J gene. The sample contains more than one DNA sequence encoding this CDR3. The rearrangement joins TRBV2 to TRBJ1-2; D is perhaps TRBD1 (5 bases). CDR3 length: 14 residues. Germline CDR1 is SNHLY and CDR2 is FYNNEI. The CDR3 loop is CASSGDSHVGGYTF. The CDR3 DNA, read in part, is TGTGCCAGCAGTGGTGACAGTCACGTCGGGGGC.

A remark on this clone: The read halts 3 residues ahead of the CDR3 end, with the missing end drawn from the germline J gene. The rearrangement uses TRBV6-1 and TRBJ1-2; D is ambiguous. Germline assignment: CDR1 MNHNS and CDR2 SASEGT. The CDR3 runs to 18 residues. Trimming took off 0 bases at V and 2 bases at J, with 19 bases between the two ends. The covered CDR3 bases are TGTGCCAGCAGTGAAGCCGCGGGCGGTATAGGAGGGAACTATGGC. This encodes CASSEAAGGIGGNYG. The CDR3 as a whole reads CASSEAAGGIGGNYGYTF.

A note on this clone: The read comes to an end 3 residues before the CDR3 does, leaving the germline J gene to fill in the end. V gene TRBV30 combines with J gene TRBJ2-3; 12 nucleotides line up with TRBD2. Germline lookup yields CDR1 GTSNPN and CDR2 SVGIG (reference sequence). The V segment lost 0 bases and the J segment 5 bases; nucleotides outside the gene matches: 9. This CDR3 has 17 residues. The CDR3: CAWSVHRTSGVGDTQYF. CDR3 DNA (partial): TGTGCCTGGAGTGTACATCGGACTAGCGGGGTCGGAGATACG.

For this clone: The read gets to within 3 residues of the CDR3 end, and the germline J gene fills in the rest. The rearrangement links TRBV19 to TRBJ2-4; 9 nucleotides line up with TRBD1. CDR3 length: 13 amino acids. Germline V CDR1 and CDR2: LNHDA, SQIVND (reference sequence). The sequenced CDR3 bases are TGTGCCAGTAGTACTACAGGGGGCGTTGGT. Residues: CASSTTGGVG. The entire CDR3 protein reads CASSTTGGVGQYF.